This entry is about one T cell receptor beta chain. V was shortened by 5 bases and J by 3 bases, with 23 bases between the two germline ends. CDR3 length: 17 amino acids. CDR1 MNHEY and CDR2 SMNVEV come from the germline V gene (reference sequence). The data stem from a study of control samples from healthy donors and cancer patients. Sequencing used immunoSEQ multiplex PCR; TCRdb keeps in-frame clones, though not all of them. The table has 90,000 or so clones, just under 85% seen once. Sequencing used blood. The receptor comes from a man aged 30-40 years in good health. The gene calls are TRBV27 and TRBJ2-7; the D gene is possibly TRBD1 (5 bases). DNA of the CDR3: TGTGCCAGCAGTCTACAACCTGGATACAGGTCCCACTACGAGCAGTACTTC. Translated, it gives CASSLQPGYRSHYEQYF.